The 31 T cell receptor beta chains below were found in one sample sequenced in a study of CD8+ T cells in alopecia areata. The treatment is: oral pan-JAK inhibitor, 5-10 mg twice daily. RNA was extracted and reverse transcribed into cDNA as the sequencing template. Sequencing used immunoSEQ multiplex PCR; TCRdb keeps in-frame clones, though not all of them. The table lists 80,000 to 100,000 clones, around 40% of them singletons. The sequencing used CD8+ T cells sorted from blood, collected at week 24, from a patient treated with tofacitinib. These receptors originate from a human donor with alopecia areata.

This clone was seen only a few times. Only one base separates this from a far larger clonotype, so it likely reflects a read error. The chain combines TRBV25-1 with TRBJ2-7; 8 bases line up with TRBD2. CDR1 MGHDK and CDR2 SYGVNS come from the germline V gene. Losses at the gene ends were 1 base for V and 7 bases for J; bases not matched to a gene: 3. The CDR3 length is 13 residues. CDR3 sequence: CASSEFKRGEQYF. CDR3 nucleotides: TGTGCCAGCAGTGAATTTAAGCGGGGGGAGCAGTACTTC.

J is TRBJ2-7 and V is TRBV6-1, with unresolved D. The CDR3 spans 12 residues. Trimming took 6 bases from V and 2 from J, leaving 8 bases between them. The germline gives CDR1 MNHNS, CDR2 SASEGT. In nucleotides, the CDR3 is TGTGCCAGCAGGGCAGCTCCCTACGAGCAGTACTTC. This codes for CASRAAPYEQYF.

The chain has TRBV6-5 and TRBJ1-5, with D possibly being TRBD1 (5 bases). Deletions cut 5 bases from V and 9 bases from J, with 17 bases between. The length of the CDR3 is 14 residues. Germline V lookup: CDR1 MNHEY, CDR2 SVGAGI. The CDR3 spells CASSPTVNRGPQHF. CDR3 DNA sequence: TGTGCCAGCAGTCCGACAGTAAACCGGGGGCCCCAGCATTTT.

The chain couples TRBV2 to TRBJ2-2, with 11 positions matching TRBD2. From germline, CDR1 is SNHLY and CDR2 FYNNEI. The length of the CDR3 is 16 residues. Germline trimming cut 3 bases from V and 1 base from J; bases unmatched to any gene: 1. CDR3 nucleotides: TGTGCCAGCAGTGATGGACTAGCGGGGAACACCGGGGAGCTGTTTTTT. It specifies CASSDGLAGNTGELFF.

The rearrangement links TRBV6-5 to TRBJ2-3, with 7 nucleotides matching TRBD2. The CDR3 is 16 amino acids. The V gene's germline CDR1 is MNHEY and CDR2 SVGAGI. With 1 base clipped from V and 3 bases from J, the junction kept 7 bases outside the gene matches. CDR3 DNA sequence: TGTGCCAGCAGTTACTGGGCGGGAGTGAGTACAGATACGCAGTATTTT. It encodes CASSYWAGVSTDTQYF.

V gene TRBV30 combines with J gene TRBJ2-1; 10 bases fit TRBD2. V gave up 5 bases and J gave up 4 bases; unmatched junction bases: 8. CDR1 and CDR2 from the germline V gene are GTSNPN and SVGIG (reference sequence). The CDR3 sequence is 15 residues long. The CDR3 spells CAWDDLAGAYNEQFF. The CDR3 DNA reads TGTGCCTGGGATGATCTAGCGGGAGCTTACAATGAGCAGTTCTTC.

The sample holds a few counts of this clone. The chain employs TRBV9 and TRBJ1-5; 9 bases are a match to TRBD1. This CDR3 region has 15 residues. With V trimmed by 2 bases and J by 2 bases, 2 bases remained unmatched. Per the germline V gene, CDR1 is SGDLS and CDR2 is YYNGEE. The CDR3 here is CASSVGQGGNQPQHF. CDR3 DNA sequence: TGTGCCAGCAGCGTGGGACAGGGAGGCAATCAGCCCCAGCATTTT.

The rearrangement uses TRBV27 and TRBJ1-5; no clear D. V lost 5 bases, J lost 5 bases, and 22 bases lay in between. CDR3 length: 17 amino acids. Germline V gene sequence: CDR1 MNHEY, CDR2 SMNVEV (reference sequence). CDR3 nucleotides: TGTGCCAGCAGTCCGGGGAGGGAGGTATTAGGCGATCAGCCCCAGCATTTT. Translation: CASSPGREVLGDQPQHF.

J is TRBJ2-1 and V is TRBV2, with D unclear. The CDR3 has 11 residues. The germline V gene encodes CDR1 SNHLY and CDR2 FYNNEI. V lost 6 bases and J lost 8, with 8 bases in between. The CDR3 reads CASRPGHEQFF. DNA for the CDR3: TGTGCCAGCAGACCCGGCCATGAGCAGTTCTTC.

By its share, this clone is medium-sized. Other nucleotide sequences from this sample produce the same CDR3. The J gene is TRBJ2-1, the V gene TRBV28, with D possibly being TRBD1 (5 bases). Germline V gene sequence: CDR1 MDHEN, CDR2 SYDVKM. The CDR3 sequence is 15 residues long. Trimming left V 6 bases short and J 0 bases short, with 12 bases between. This chain's CDR3 is CASRYDSSSYNEQFF. The CDR3 bases are TGTGCCAGCAGGTATGACAGCAGCTCCTACAATGAGCAGTTCTTC. Drawing the rest from reference TRBV28 and TRBJ2-1, the complete variable domain is DVKVTQSSRYLVKRTGEKVFLECVQDMDHENMFWYRQDPGLGLRLIYFSYDVKMKEKGDIPEGYSVSREKKERFSLILESASTNQTSMYLCASRYDSSSYNEQFFGPGTRLTVL.

This clone came up a few times. The chain carries TRBV19 and TRBJ1-2, with D tentatively TRBD1 (5 bases). With 7 bases removed from V and 5 bases from J, the gap between germline ends came to 11 bases. The CDR3 runs to 12 residues. From germline, CDR1 is LNHDA and CDR2 SQIVND (reference sequence). CDR3 sequence (DNA): TGTGCCAGTACGAAGGAGGGGTATGGCTACACCTTC. The encoded protein is CASTKEGYGYTF.

This clone occurred a few times. The V and J genes are TRBV25-1 and TRBJ2-7, with 8 bases identical to TRBD2. V was clipped by 1 base and J by 2 bases; unmatched bases: 1. Germline CDR1 is MGHDK and CDR2 is SYGVNS. The CDR3 consists of 14 residues. The CDR3 sequence: CASSESGRAYEQYF. The CDR3 coding sequence is TGTGCCAGCAGTGAATCCGGGAGGGCCTACGAGCAGTACTTC.

The chain links TRBV20-1 to TRBJ2-5; no definite D call. The CDR3 runs 10 residues. In germline, CDR1 is DFQATT, CDR2 SNEGSKA (reference sequence). Between the trimmed V and J ends, which lost 6 bases and 8 bases, there was a span of 10 bases. Written as DNA, the CDR3 is TGCAGTGCCCCCTTGGAAACCCAGTACTTC. It codes for CSAPLETQYF.

The V and J genes are TRBV4-1 and TRBJ2-7; the match to TRBD2 covers 8 bases. The CDR3 totals 15 residues. Germline assignment: CDR1 MGHRA and CDR2 YSYEKL. Trimming at V came to 4 bases and at J to 4 bases, leaving 9 bases not matched to a gene. The CDR3 spells CASSPPGGGSYEQYF. The CDR3 DNA reads as TGCGCCAGCAGCCCGCCCGGGGGGGGCTCATACGAGCAGTACTTC.

This clone appeared a few times. This sequence joins TRBV7-8 and TRBJ2-7, with 11 bases identical to TRBD2. The germline V gene encodes CDR1 SGHVS and CDR2 FQNEAQ. The CDR3 sequence is 15 residues long. V shed 5 bases and J 4 bases; nucleotides not matched to a gene: 7. The CDR3 region has the DNA TGTGCCAGCAGCGTAACGACTAGCGGGATGTACGAGCAGTACTTC. This sequence encodes CASSVTTSGMYEQYF.

DNA for the CDR3: TGTGCCAGCAGTTGGGCGACAGGGGGGAGTGAGACCCAGTACTTC. Protein product: CASSWATGGSETQYF. The chain uses TRBV7-8 and TRBJ2-5; TRBD1 aligns across 9 bases. The CDR3 runs to 15 residues. The V segment lost 6 bases and the J segment 5 bases; nucleotides outside the gene matches: 10. The germline CDR1 and CDR2 sequences are SGHVS and FQNEAQ.

The chain carries TRBV2 and TRBJ2-3; 13 bases line up with TRBD2. Germline V gives CDR1 SNHLY, CDR2 FYNNEI. The CDR3 sequence is 16 residues long. Unmatched junction bases numbered 8, after V lost 6 bases and J lost 5 bases. The CDR3 is CASRGLAGEWRDTQYF. The CDR3 nucleotides read TGTGCCAGCAGAGGACTAGCGGGAGAATGGAGAGATACGCAGTATTTT.

V usage is TRBV7-2 and J usage is TRBJ1-2; 8 bases align to TRBD1. Per germline, CDR1 SGHTA and CDR2 FQGNSA. The J segment lost 4 bases and the V segment lost 5 bases, leaving 9 bases of the junction unmatched. The length of the CDR3 is 15 residues. The CDR3 DNA follows: TGTGCCAGCAGCCCCCGGACAGGGAGAAGCTATGGCTACACCTTC. Protein sequence: CASSPRTGRSYGYTF.

The V gene is TRBV14, the J gene TRBJ2-7, with D maybe TRBD2 (6 bases). The CDR3 is 20 residues long. Germline V gene lookup returns CDR1 SGHDN and CDR2 FVKESK. Trimming shortened V by 0 bases and J by 1 base, and 25 bases separated the two germline ends. The CDR3 is CASSQDYHVERIGRSYEQYF. Here the CDR3 DNA reads TGTGCCAGCAGCCAAGATTACCATGTGGAGCGGATCGGGAGATCCTACGAGCAGTACTTC. Full variable domain (remainder filled in from reference TRBV14 and TRBJ2-7): EAGVTQFPSHSVIEKGQTVTLRCDPISGHDNLYWYRRVMGKEIKFLLHFVKESKQDESGMPNNRFLAERTGGTYSTLKVQPAELEDSGVYFCASSQDYHVERIGRSYEQYFGPGTRLTVT.

Many counts were recorded for this clone. The gene calls are TRBV4-3 and TRBJ2-7; D is undetermined. V lost 0 bases, J lost 5 bases, and 14 bases lay in between. This CDR3 contains 15 residues. Germline lookup yields CDR1 LGHNA and CDR2 YSLEER. The CDR3 region has the DNA TGCGCCAGCAGCCAAGATGGTAATAGGCTGAACGAGCAGTACTTC. It translates to CASSQDGNRLNEQYF.

V gene TRBV4-3 combines with J gene TRBJ2-1; D unresolved. V shed 1 base and J shed 3 bases, with 7 bases lying between them. The CDR3 extends over 14 amino acids. Germline CDR1 LGHNA, CDR2 YSLEER. The CDR3 loop reads CASSQVRSYNEQFF. The CDR3 DNA reads TGCGCCAGCAGCCAAGTCCGCAGCTACAATGAGCAGTTCTTC.

The rearrangement joins TRBV5-1 to TRBJ2-5; 11 bases map to TRBD1. Germline CDR1 and CDR2: SGHRS and YFSETQ. This CDR3 is built from 16 residues. The ends lost 4 bases at V and 4 bases at J; junction bases unmatched: 9. This CDR3 is CASSLDRGRLSETQYF. CDR3 nucleotide sequence: TGCGCCAGCAGCCTGGACAGGGGGCGTTTGTCAGAGACCCAGTACTTC.

This sequence joins TRBV27 and TRBJ1-1; 10 positions agree with TRBD1. Germline assignment: CDR1 MNHEY and CDR2 SMNVEV (reference sequence). The CDR3 sequence is 18 residues long. J gave up 6 bases and V 2 bases, and 15 bases lay outside the gene matches. CDR3 nucleotides: TGTGCCAGCAGTTTACTATCCCCCGGGACAGGGGAGGATGCTGAAGCTTTCTTT. Its protein is CASSLLSPGTGEDAEAFF.

The rearrangement links TRBV4-1 to TRBJ2-7; 11 positions agree with TRBD2. V lost 3 bases to trimming and J lost 1 base; unmatched junction nucleotides: 2. The CDR3 spans 15 residues. Germline V gene sequence: CDR1 MGHRA, CDR2 YSYEKL. The CDR3 DNA reads TGCGCCAGCAGCCACTTAGCGGGAGGGTCCTACGAGCAGTACTTC. Translating gives CASSHLAGGSYEQYF.

The V and J genes are TRBV2 and TRBJ2-1; 11 bases align to TRBD2. Germline V gene sequence: CDR1 SNHLY, CDR2 FYNNEI. The ends lost 6 bases at V and 4 bases at J; junction bases unmatched: 5. This CDR3 contains 15 residues. CDR3 in DNA: TGTGCCAGCAGCTTCGGGACTAGCGGTTACAATGAGCAGTTCTTC. This gives the protein CASSFGTSGYNEQFF.

This clone was counted a few times. The chain carries TRBV9 and TRBJ1-3; TRBD1 is a possible D gene (6 bases). Germline CDR1 is SGDLS and CDR2 is YYNGEE. The CDR3 loop spans 17 amino acids. V lost 0 bases and J lost 0, with 13 bases in between. The CDR3 sequence is CASSVADRLFSGNTIYF. The DNA of the CDR3 is TGTGCCAGCAGCGTAGCGGACAGACTATTCTCTGGAAACACCATATATTTT.

This chain links TRBV12-5 with TRBJ2-7, with no clear D. Germline CDR1 reads LGHNT; CDR2 reads FRNRAP. The CDR3 is 10 amino acids. With 6 bases removed from V and 3 bases from J, the gap between germline ends came to 3 bases. The CDR3 bases are TGTGCTAGTGGCCTCTACGAGCAGTACTTC. Translation gives CASGLYEQYF.

This clone was seen more than once but under ten times. This chain joins TRBV29-1 and TRBJ1-1, with TRBD1 as a possible D gene (5 bases). Germline V gene sequence: CDR1 SQVTM, CDR2 ANQGSEA. This CDR3 is 12 amino acids long. Deletions cut 6 bases from V and 6 bases from J, with 14 bases between. CDR3 sequence (DNA): TGCAGCGTACCCAACGACAGAGCTGAAGCTTTCTTT. Translation: CSVPNDRAEAFF.

The chain couples TRBV29-1 to TRBJ2-1; the match to TRBD2 covers 8 bases. This CDR3 spans 16 amino acids. Germline V gene lookup returns CDR1 SQVTM and CDR2 ANQGSEA. Trimming at V came to 0 bases and at J to 7 bases, leaving 11 bases not matched to a gene. The CDR3 bases are TGCAGCGTTGAAGATTTAACTAGCGGTCCACGGAATGAGCAGTTCTTC. This gives the protein CSVEDLTSGPRNEQFF.

The chain couples TRBV27 to TRBJ2-3; D is undetermined. This CDR3 region has 14 residues. Looked up from germline, CDR1 is MNHEY and CDR2 is SMNVEV (reference sequence). V lost 2 bases, J lost 0 bases, and 6 bases lay in between. CDR3 bases: TGTGCCAGCAGTTTAATAGCAAGCACAGATACGCAGTATTTT. It codes for CASSLIASTDTQYF.

This chain uses TRBV30 with TRBJ2-5, with unresolved D. V was cut by 2 bases and J by 5 bases, with 21 bases left in between. There are 16 residues in the CDR3. Germline lookup yields CDR1 GTSNPN and CDR2 SVGIG (reference sequence). CDR3 DNA sequence: TGTGCCTGGAGTCCGACCCATTCGGGTCCTCGGGAGACCCAGTACTTC. Protein product: CAWSPTHSGPRETQYF.